The source of this TCR beta chain is a study of T cells in localized non-small cell lung cancer. About this clone itself: The target antigen is unknown.

Points from the study as a whole: Clonality peaked in uninvolved adjacent lung rather than tumor. It remains possible that heterogeneity exists, since only one tumor region was sequenced.

Some clones are missing from TCRdb's copy, which holds only in-frame ones; the method was immunoSEQ multiplex PCR. The data hold approximately 45,000 clones, with roughly nine tenths observed a single time. The source material was PBMCs, sampled before any cancer treatment. The sequence was collected from a man aged 35-69 years with stage II lung adenocarcinoma.

This CDR3 is CASSQVRGDTGELFF. CDR3 sequence (DNA): TGTGCCAGCAGCCAAGTTAGGGGGGACACCGGGGAGCTGTTTTTT. The chain is built from TRBV14 and TRBJ2-2, with D perhaps TRBD1 or TRBD2 (6 bases each). The V end lost 1 base, the J end lost 3 bases, and 9 bases lay between the germline ends. Looked up from germline, CDR1 is SGHDN and CDR2 is FVKESK. The CDR3 length is 15 residues. Complete variable domain (other parts from reference TRBV14 and TRBJ2-2): EAGVTQFPSHSVIEKGQTVTLRCDPISGHDNLYWYRRVMGKEIKFLLHFVKESKQDESGMPNNRFLAERTGGTYSTLKVQPAELEDSGVYFCASSQVRGDTGELFFGEGSRLTVL.